A selection of T cell receptor beta chains follows, all from one sample in a study of cytomegalovirus exposure and HLA in healthy donors. Repertoires were generated with immunoSEQ multiplex PCR, while TCRdb's copy carries only in-frame clones and drops some. The sample contains roughly 120,000 clones, about four fifths of which appear only once. The specimen sequenced was PBMCs. These receptors were taken from a man aged 40-49 years in good health and CMV-seronegative. Each CDR3 is given with its conserved first and last residue. Fields, in order: D gene, J gene, clone size, V gene, CDR3 protein, CDR3 DNA. A D gene is named only where the DNA matches it firmly. Some rows have no size entry. The others give once, few or many, or a class for an expanded clone.

>.|TRBJ2-2|.|TRBV29-1
CSVVEAPSETGELFF
TGCAGCGTTGTCGAAGCGCCTTCAGAAACCGGGGAGCTGTTTTTT
>.|TRBJ2-7|.|TRBV29-1
CSANDRFNEQYF
TGCAGCGCAAACGACAGGTTCAACGAGCAGTACTTC
>TRBD1|TRBJ1-5|once|TRBV11-2
CASSPRQGETSNQPQHF
TGTGCCAGCAGCCCTCGACAGGGAGAAACTAGCAATCAGCCCCAGCATTTT
>.|TRBJ1-1|.|TRBV7-7
CASARQENTGAFF
TGTGCTAGCGCCCGACAGGAAAACACTGGAGCTTTCTTT
>.|TRBJ2-7|few|TRBV6-6
CASRKQATRSYEQYF
TGTGCCAGCAGAAAACAGGCAACACGTTCCTACGAGCAGTACTTC
>TRBD2|TRBJ2-5|.|TRBV5-6
CASSLAGSSGYQETQYF
TGTGCCAGCAGCTTGGCCGGTTCTAGCGGGTACCAAGAGACCCAGTACTTC
>.|TRBJ2-7|.|TRBV4-1
CASSQVGGGTYEQYF
TGCGCCAGCAGCCAAGTAGGGGGGGGGACCTACGAGCAGTACTTC
>.|TRBJ2-5|.|TRBV9
CASSVGFKNLDKTQETQYF
TGTGCCAGCAGCGTAGGGTTTAAGAATTTGGACAAAACTCAAGAGACCCAGTACTTC
>TRBD1|TRBJ2-2|.|TRBV10-2
CASSEVGQRTGELFF
TGCGCCAGCAGTGAGGTGGGACAGCGCACCGGGGAGCTGTTTTTT
>.|TRBJ1-3|.|TRBV25-1
CASSEDSSSGNTIYF
TGTGCCAGCAGTGAAGACTCTAGCTCTGGAAACACCATATATTTT
>TRBD2|TRBJ2-3|.|TRBV11-3
CASSRGGGSFTDTQYF
TGTGCCAGCAGCCGGGGGGGAGGCTCTTTCACAGATACGCAGTATTTT
>TRBD1|TRBJ1-4|.|TRBV4-1
CASSQTTGEADNEKLFF
TGCGCCAGCAGCCAAACGACAGGGGAGGCGGATAATGAAAAACTGTTTTTT
>.|TRBJ2-5|.|TRBV19
CASSDAGRHGQETQYF
TGTGCCAGTAGTGACGCGGGACGCCATGGCCAAGAGACCCAGTACTTC
>.|TRBJ2-2|.|TRBV5-5
CASSSNRETGELFF
TGTGCCAGCAGCTCCAACAGGGAGACCGGGGAGCTGTTTTTT
>.|TRBJ1-6|.|TRBV7-3
CASSPTGINSPLHF
TGTGCCAGCAGCCCTACAGGGATCAATTCACCCCTCCACTTT
>TRBD1|TRBJ2-7|.|TRBV28
CASSLGGTGFEQYF
TGTGCCAGCAGTTTAGGCGGGACAGGGTTCGAGCAGTACTTC
>.|TRBJ1-2|.|TRBV27
CASWRGHYGYTF
TGTGCCAGCTGGCGGGGCCACTATGGCTACACCTTC
>.|TRBJ2-3|.|TRBV5-1
CASKRGWGGLTDTQYF
TGCGCCAGCAAGAGGGGGTGGGGGGGACTCACAGATACGCAGTATTTT
>.|TRBJ1-2|.|TRBV29-1
CSVLGRVIDYGYTF
TGCAGCGTTCTTGGGCGAGTGATCGACTATGGCTACACCTTC
>.|TRBJ2-2|.|TRBV7-2
CASSSRSTANTGELFF
TGTGCCAGCAGCTCACGGTCGACAGCTAACACCGGGGAGCTGTTTTTT
>.|TRBJ1-5|few|TRBV19
CASSIVAIQPQHF
TGTGCCAGTAGTATAGTAGCCATCCAGCCCCAGCATTTT
>TRBD2|TRBJ2-5|.|TRBV9
CASSSRLAGGKETQYF
TGTGCCAGCAGCTCCCGACTAGCGGGGGGGAAAGAGACCCAGTACTTC
>.|TRBJ2-2|.|TRBV7-9
CASIRGGGTGELFF
TGTGCCAGCATTCGGGGTGGAGGGACCGGGGAGCTGTTTTTT
>.|TRBJ1-6|.|TRBV5-6
CASSLVGSSYNSPLHF
TGTGCCAGCAGCTTGGTCGGGAGCTCCTATAATTCACCCCTCCACTTT
>.|TRBJ1-1|.|TRBV27
CASSTRVYTEAFF
TGTGCCAGCAGTACTAGGGTGTACACTGAAGCTTTCTTT
>.|TRBJ2-7|.|TRBV5-1
CASSFIEASEQYF
TGCGCCAGCAGCTTTATTGAAGCATCCGAGCAGTACTTC
>TRBD2|TRBJ2-2|.|TRBV19
CASRTGTRGTGELFF
TGTGCCAGTAGGACCGGGACTAGGGGTACCGGGGAGCTGTTTTTT
>TRBD1|TRBJ1-2|few|TRBV7-3
CASSLNPTGDYGYTF
TGTGCCAGCAGCTTAAACCCAACAGGGGACTATGGCTACACCTTC
>.|TRBJ1-1|.|TRBV16
CASSPGTNTEAFF
TGTGCCAGCAGCCCGGGAACGAACACTGAAGCTTTCTTT